These 22 T cell receptor beta chains share one sample of origin, sequenced in a study of graft-versus-host responses after intestinal transplantation. Sequencing was performed with immunoSEQ multiplex PCR; in TCRdb, only in-frame clones are kept and a portion is missing. The sample lists about 40,000 clones, approximately 89% occurring once. Sample: PBMCs, taken about nine months after transplant. The receptors come from a human patient who received an intestinal transplant, so some T cells may come from the graft donor.

The V gene is TRBV4-1, the J gene TRBJ2-1, with 8 bases fitting TRBD1. V was clipped by 1 base and J by 6 bases; unmatched bases: 5. CDR1 is MGHRA, CDR2 YSYEKL, per germline. The CDR3 sequence is 15 residues long. The CDR3 bases are TGCGCCAGCAGCCAAGGACAGGGGTTTCCCAATGAGCAGTTCTTC. It translates to CASSQGQGFPNEQFF.

Worth noting for this clone: This sample also contains other DNA sequences that code for the same CDR3. The V gene is TRBV4-1, the J gene TRBJ2-3; 12 nucleotides match TRBD2. Trimming cost V 1 base and J 3 bases; bases outside gene matches: 2. Germline CDR1 MGHRA, CDR2 YSYEKL. The CDR3 spans 16 residues. The CDR3 sequence: CASSQVTSGGTDTQYF. CDR3 nucleotide sequence: TGCGCCAGCAGCCAAGTGACTAGCGGGGGAACAGATACGCAGTATTTT.

The chain joins TRBV11-3 to TRBJ2-7, with TRBD1 matching 7 bases. CDR1 and CDR2 from the germline V gene are SGHNT and YENEEA. The CDR3 spans 13 residues. The ends lost 6 bases at V and 6 bases at J; junction bases unmatched: 8. CDR3 protein: CASSSTGESEQYF. The CDR3 DNA sequence: TGTGCCAGCAGTTCAACAGGGGAATCCGAGCAGTACTTC. The full variable domain, in which reference TRBV11-3 and TRBJ2-7 provide the parts outside the CDR3, is EAGVVQSPRYKIIEKKQPVAFWCNPISGHNTLYWYLQNLGQGPELLIRYENEEAVDDSQLPKDRFSAERLKGVDSTLKIQPAELGDSAVYLCASSSTGESEQYFGPGTRLTVT.

This chain links TRBV6-6 with TRBJ1-5; D call uncertain. This CDR3 has 15 residues. The ends were cut back, 0 bases at V and 6 bases at J, with 12 bases in the middle. The germline V gene encodes CDR1 MNHNY and CDR2 SVGAGI (reference sequence). CDR3: CASSYSLGVGQPQHF. CDR3 in DNA: TGTGCCAGCAGTTACTCCCTTGGAGTAGGTCAGCCCCAGCATTTT.

The chain links TRBV7-2 to TRBJ2-2; D is perhaps TRBD2 (5 bases). The CDR3 has 16 amino acids. V was trimmed by 0 bases and J by 4 bases, leaving 12 bases between them. Germline V CDR1 and CDR2: SGHTA, FQGNSA. The CDR3 reads CASSLASGISTGELFF. CDR3 DNA: TGTGCCAGCAGCTTAGCGTCGGGGATATCCACCGGGGAGCTGTTTTTT.

The chain joins TRBV25-1 to TRBJ1-3; D gene ambiguous. Germline CDR1 MGHDK, CDR2 SYGVNS. V dropped 5 bases and J dropped 4 bases, with 9 bases sitting between them. The CDR3 contains 13 residues. The CDR3 DNA is TGTGCCAGCAGTCTGGACGGAGGAAACACCATATATTTT. Protein: CASSLDGGNTIYF.

The CDR3 DNA sequence: TGTGCCAGCAGCCTGGGACAGGGGGTTGCTGGGGCCAACGTCCTGACTTTC. Translating gives CASSLGQGVAGANVLTF. J is TRBJ2-6 and V is TRBV7-2, with 11 bases aligning to TRBD1. V gave up 5 bases and J gave up 2 bases; unmatched junction bases: 5. The CDR3 has 17 residues. CDR1 is SGHTA and CDR2 is FQGNSA in the germline V gene.

In DNA, the CDR3 is TGTGCCAGCAGCTCCCTGACTGTTTACTCTGGAAACACCATATATTTT. This gives the protein CASSSLTVYSGNTIYF. V is TRBV7-8 and J is TRBJ1-3, with D uncertain. Germline V CDR1 and CDR2: SGHVS, FQNEAQ. The length of the CDR3 is 16 residues. V lost 4 bases and J lost 0, with 13 bases in between.

This clone was counted a single time. The chain carries TRBV18 and TRBJ1-5; unclear D gene. The length of the CDR3 is 15 residues. Trimming left V 5 bases short and J 4 bases short, with 15 bases between. The germline V gene encodes CDR1 KGHSH and CDR2 LQKENI. CDR3: CASSGNRGVNQPQHF. The CDR3 nucleotides are TGTGCCAGCTCAGGGAACAGAGGTGTAAATCAGCCCCAGCATTTT.

The chain joins TRBV7-6 to TRBJ2-5; 7 nucleotides align to TRBD2. Germline V CDR1 and CDR2: SGHVS, FNYEAQ. V lost 3 bases, J lost 1 base, and 5 bases stayed unmatched. The CDR3 is made up of 15 amino acids. DNA for the CDR3: TGTGCCAGCAGCTTGACAGCGGGGATCCAAGAGACCCAGTACTTC. This codes for CASSLTAGIQETQYF.

The chain joins TRBV5-1 to TRBJ1-1; tentatively, D is TRBD1 (5 bases). The germline V and J ends were trimmed by 1 base and 4 bases, with 20 bases remaining between them. Germline V CDR1 and CDR2: SGHRS, YFSETQ. This CDR3 contains 17 residues. Here the CDR3 reads CASSLFPLGVGGTEAFF. CDR3 nucleotide sequence: TGCGCCAGCAGCTTGTTTCCCCTAGGGGTCGGGGGCACTGAAGCTTTCTTT.

The rearrangement uses TRBV14 and TRBJ1-6; D remains unclear. CDR1 and CDR2 (germline): SGHDN, FVKESK. This CDR3 contains 15 residues. The V end lost 0 bases, the J end lost 9 bases, and 12 bases lay between the germline ends. The CDR3 reads CASSQDRVWGSPLHF. The CDR3 DNA is TGTGCCAGCAGCCAAGATCGGGTCTGGGGTTCACCCCTCCACTTT.

The V call is TRBV19, the J call TRBJ1-4; D may be TRBD1 (6 bases). The CDR3 spans 15 residues. Germline lookup yields CDR1 LNHDA and CDR2 SQIVND (reference sequence). V lost 6 bases and J 8 bases, leaving 19 bases between the germline ends. The CDR3, as DNA: TGTGCCAGTAGGGATTTAAGCAGGGGCGAAGAAAAACTGTTTTTT. This codes for CASRDLSRGEEKLFF.

The chain links TRBV19 to TRBJ1-6, with unresolved D. The CDR3 sequence is 14 residues long. Germline V lookup: CDR1 LNHDA, CDR2 SQIVND (reference sequence). Trimming removed 9 bases from V and 5 bases from J, with 14 bases in between. The CDR3 DNA follows: TGTGCCAGCCGGGATGGACCGAATAATTCACCCCTCCACTTT. Translating gives CASRDGPNNSPLHF.

The gene calls are TRBV14 and TRBJ1-2, with D unresolved. In germline, CDR1 is SGHDN, CDR2 FVKESK. This CDR3 is built from 13 residues. Trimming removed 5 bases at V and 3 bases at J, with 10 bases between. The chain's CDR3 is CASSYGVDYGYTF. CDR3 sequence (DNA): TGTGCCAGCAGCTACGGGGTGGACTATGGCTACACCTTC.

Remarks on this clone: The junction departs from germline at one end; a sequencing error may be responsible. The chain combines TRBV4-1 with TRBJ1-2, with D unresolved. The germline V gene encodes CDR1 MGHRA and CDR2 YSYEKL. This CDR3 has 15 amino acids. As DNA, the CDR3 is TGCGTCAGCACCCGGACTCCTCCGCCGAGGGAAGGCTACACCTTC. Its translation is CVSTRTPPPREGYTF.

CDR3 sequence reads: CASSLWSRRGDEKLFF. The DNA of the CDR3 is TGTGCCAGCAGCCTCTGGTCACGCAGGGGGGATGAAAAACTGTTTTTT. The chain couples TRBV4-2 to TRBJ1-4; 7 bases are a match to TRBD1. The V gene end was trimmed by 4 bases and the J gene end by 6 bases; junction bases not matched to a gene: 11. The CDR3 is 16 amino acids. The germline V gene has CDR1 LGHNA and CDR2 YNFKEQ.

The chain couples TRBV5-4 to TRBJ2-2; unclear D gene. Germline V gene data show CDR1 as SGHNT and CDR2 as YYREEE (reference sequence). V gave up 4 bases and J gave up 7 bases, with 14 bases separating them. The CDR3 extends over 14 amino acids. CDR3: CASSASTDFGELFF. As DNA, the CDR3 is TGTGCCAGCAGCGCGTCCACAGATTTCGGGGAGCTGTTTTTT.

The CDR3 region is CASQEGFDSPLHF. Here the CDR3 DNA reads TGCGCCAGCCAGGAGGGGTTCGATTCACCCCTCCACTTT. V and J are TRBV5-1 and TRBJ1-6, with a possible D match to TRBD1 (5 bases). V shed 7 bases and J shed 8 bases, with 13 bases lying between them. This CDR3 has 13 amino acids. From germline, CDR1 is SGHRS and CDR2 YFSETQ.

This sequence joins TRBV14 and TRBJ1-1; D ambiguous. CDR1 and CDR2 (germline): SGHDN, FVKESK. The CDR3 has 13 amino acids. Between the trimmed V and J ends, which lost 0 bases and 1 base, there was a span of 3 bases. This CDR3 is CASSQERNTEAFF. Here the CDR3 DNA reads TGTGCCAGCAGCCAAGAGCGGAACACTGAAGCTTTCTTT.

The chain links TRBV19 to TRBJ1-1; 8 positions match TRBD1. The junction had 5 bases not matched to a gene; V was cut back by 3 bases and J by 8 bases. Germline V CDR1 and CDR2: LNHDA, SQIVND (reference sequence). This CDR3 has 13 amino acids. CDR3 in DNA: TGTGCCAGTAGTATTCGGGGACAGGAAGAAGCTTTCTTT. Amino acids: CASSIRGQEEAFF.

This sequence joins TRBV6-5 and TRBJ1-1, with D possibly TRBD1 on 5 matching bases. The CDR3 consists of 13 residues. Trimming took off 3 bases at V and 10 bases at J, with 15 bases between the two ends. Germline CDR1 reads MNHEY; CDR2 reads SVGAGI. The CDR3 is CASSYNGGSVAFF. DNA for the CDR3: TGTGCCAGCAGTTATAATGGGGGGAGTGTAGCTTTCTTT.